This T cell receptor (beta chain) was sequenced for a study of T-cell reconstitution after alpha-beta-depleted transplantation in children. Regarding this clonotype: This could be a read error, since a much larger clone is one nucleotide away.

With 6 bases clipped from V and 2 bases from J, the junction kept 7 bases outside the gene matches. The CDR3 loop spans 16 amino acids. From germline, CDR1 is LGHNA and CDR2 YNFKEQ. Unique molecular identifiers featured in how the TCRbeta library was prepared. TCRdb itself ran the PCR reads through MiXCR, one entry per CDR3 protein. Here the sample spans under 350,000 distinct CDR3 sequences, 9.9% being singletons. The chain couples TRBV4-2 to TRBJ2-1; 10 bases fit TRBD1. Sequencing used PBMCs from the stem cell graft donor, obtained from the stem cell graft. This TCR derives from a human donor who donated a stem cell graft to a child with SCID. The CDR3 DNA reads TGTGCCAGCAGTTCCCCTGGACAGGGGGCCTACAATGAGCAGTTCTTC. As protein: CASSSPGQGAYNEQFF.